This TCR beta chain came from a study of shared clonotypes between healthy human individuals. Study summary: CD8 memory received one plate per donor, CD8 naive two, CD4 memory three and CD4 naive three.

Trimming took off 5 bases at V and 10 bases at J, with 24 bases between the two ends. This CDR3 has 16 residues. The germline gives CDR1 SEHNR, CDR2 FQNEAQ (reference sequence). A CD45RA+ naive subset and a CD45RA-negative memory subset were split from CD4+ cells. Comment on this clone: As yet, its antigen is unknown.

Profiled with immunoSEQ multiplex PCR; TCRdb holds only in-frame clones, not every one. The sample gives over a million clones, roughly 97% of which show up once; approximately 1.2% is in the top ten. General observations from the study: Estimated richness values were generally larger in naive subsets than in memory subsets.

This rearrangement joins TRBV7-9 to TRBJ1-5; D is perhaps TRBD1 (5 bases). This TCR came from a man aged 30-40 years in good health. The sample taken for sequencing was naive CD4+ T cells sorted from blood. The sample's subset: CD45RA+ positively selected. The chain's CDR3 is CASSDYPGTIGLPQHF. The CDR3 DNA sequence: TGTGCCAGCAGCGATTATCCGGGGACCATCGGTCTCCCCCAGCATTTT.